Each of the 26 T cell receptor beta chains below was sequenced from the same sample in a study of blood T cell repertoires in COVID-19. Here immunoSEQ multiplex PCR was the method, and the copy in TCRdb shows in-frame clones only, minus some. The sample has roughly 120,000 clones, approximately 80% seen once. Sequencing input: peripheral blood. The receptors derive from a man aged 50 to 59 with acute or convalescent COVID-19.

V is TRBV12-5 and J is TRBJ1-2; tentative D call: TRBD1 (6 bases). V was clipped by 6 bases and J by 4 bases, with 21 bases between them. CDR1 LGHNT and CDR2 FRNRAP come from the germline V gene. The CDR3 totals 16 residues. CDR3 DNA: TGTGCTAGTGGCCCCCCTGACGGGGGGGCGGGCTATGGCTACACCTTC. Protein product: CASGPPDGGAGYGYTF.

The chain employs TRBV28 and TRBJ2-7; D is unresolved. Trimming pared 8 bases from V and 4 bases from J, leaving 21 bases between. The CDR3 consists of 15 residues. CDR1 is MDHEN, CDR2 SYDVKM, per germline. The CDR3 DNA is TGTGCCAGCTATCCCGTGGGCCCAACCACATACGAGCAGTACTTC. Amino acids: CASYPVGPTTYEQYF.

The CDR3 here is CASSFLAGPPRGELFF. DNA of the CDR3: TGTGCCAGCAGTTTTCTAGCGGGACCTCCTAGGGGGGAGCTGTTTTTT. The gene calls are TRBV28 and TRBJ2-2, with 9 nucleotides matching TRBD2. The CDR3 is 16 residues long. Germline loops: CDR1 MDHEN, CDR2 SYDVKM. Trimming took 3 bases from V and 8 from J; bases not matched to a gene: 10.

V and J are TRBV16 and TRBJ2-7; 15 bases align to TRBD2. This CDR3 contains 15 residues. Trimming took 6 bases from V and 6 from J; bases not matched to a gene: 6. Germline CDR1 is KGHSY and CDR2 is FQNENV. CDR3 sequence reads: CASSLRTSGGAEQYF. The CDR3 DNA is TGTGCCAGCAGTCTCCGGACTAGCGGGGGGGCCGAGCAGTACTTC.

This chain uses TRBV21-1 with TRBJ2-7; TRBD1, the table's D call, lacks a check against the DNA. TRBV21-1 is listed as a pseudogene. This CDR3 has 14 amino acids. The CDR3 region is CASSGLTDPYEQYF. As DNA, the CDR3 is TGTGCCAGCAGCGGTCTGACAGATCCCTACGAGCAGTACTTC.

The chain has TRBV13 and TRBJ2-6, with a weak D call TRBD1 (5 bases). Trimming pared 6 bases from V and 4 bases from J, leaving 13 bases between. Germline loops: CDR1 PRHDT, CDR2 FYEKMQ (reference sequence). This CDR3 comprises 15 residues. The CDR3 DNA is TGTGCCAGCAGTTCAGGGATCTCAGGGGCCAACGTCCTGACTTTC. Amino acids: CASSSGISGANVLTF.

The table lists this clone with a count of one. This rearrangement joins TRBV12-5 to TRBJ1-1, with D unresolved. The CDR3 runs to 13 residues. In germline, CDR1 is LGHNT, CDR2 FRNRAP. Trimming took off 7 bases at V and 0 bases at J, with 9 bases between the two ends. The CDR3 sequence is CASALAMNTEAFF. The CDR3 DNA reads TGTGCTAGTGCCCTAGCGATGAACACTGAAGCTTTCTTT. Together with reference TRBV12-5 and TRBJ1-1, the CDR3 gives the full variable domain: DARVTQTPRHKVTEMGQEVTMRCQPILGHNTVFWYRQTMMQGLELLAYFRNRAPLDDSGMPKDRFSAEMPDATLATLKIQPSEPRDSAVYFCASALAMNTEAFFGQGTRLTVV.

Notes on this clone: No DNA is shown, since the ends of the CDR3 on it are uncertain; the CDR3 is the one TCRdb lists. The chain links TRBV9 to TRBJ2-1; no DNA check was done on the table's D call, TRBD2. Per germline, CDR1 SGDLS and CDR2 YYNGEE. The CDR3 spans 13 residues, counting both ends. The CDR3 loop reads CASSVGGGTSVFF.

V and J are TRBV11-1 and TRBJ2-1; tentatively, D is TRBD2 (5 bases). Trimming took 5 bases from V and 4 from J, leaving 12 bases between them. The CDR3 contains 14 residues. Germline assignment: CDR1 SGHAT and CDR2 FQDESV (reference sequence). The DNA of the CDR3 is TGTGCCAGCAGCCCTCGCTGGAGGTACAATGAGCAGTTCTTC. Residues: CASSPRWRYNEQFF.

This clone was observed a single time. CDR3 region: CASSFSPASPYEQYF. The CDR3 coding sequence is TGTGCCAGCAGTTTTAGTCCTGCGAGCCCCTACGAGCAGTACTTC. This chain links TRBV27 with TRBJ2-7; no clear D gene. V lost 3 bases and J 2 bases, leaving 14 bases between the germline ends. The CDR3 covers 15 residues. Germline assignment: CDR1 MNHEY and CDR2 SMNVEV (reference sequence).

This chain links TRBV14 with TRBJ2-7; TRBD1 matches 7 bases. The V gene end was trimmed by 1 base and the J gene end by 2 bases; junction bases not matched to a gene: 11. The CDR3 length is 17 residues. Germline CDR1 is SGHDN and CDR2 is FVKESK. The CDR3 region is CASSQGPRDSNTYEQYF. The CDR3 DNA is TGTGCCAGCAGCCAAGGACCTCGGGACAGTAATACCTACGAGCAGTACTTC.

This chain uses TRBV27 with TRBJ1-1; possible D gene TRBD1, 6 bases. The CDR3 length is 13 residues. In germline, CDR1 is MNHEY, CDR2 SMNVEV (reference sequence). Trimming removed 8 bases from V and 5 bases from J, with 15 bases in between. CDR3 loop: CASQGGVGTEAFF. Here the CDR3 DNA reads TGTGCCAGCCAAGGGGGGGTTGGGACTGAAGCTTTCTTT.

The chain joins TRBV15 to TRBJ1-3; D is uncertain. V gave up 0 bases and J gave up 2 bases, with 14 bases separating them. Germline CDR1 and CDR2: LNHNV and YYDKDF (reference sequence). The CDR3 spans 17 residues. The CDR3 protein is CATSRDVTWRAGNTIYF. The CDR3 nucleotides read TGTGCCACCAGCAGAGATGTCACTTGGCGGGCTGGAAACACCATATATTTT.

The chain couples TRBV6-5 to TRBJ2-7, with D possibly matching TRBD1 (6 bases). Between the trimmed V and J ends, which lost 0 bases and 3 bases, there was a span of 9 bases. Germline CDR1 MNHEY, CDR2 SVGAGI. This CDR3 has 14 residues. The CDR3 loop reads CASSYSRQVYEQYF. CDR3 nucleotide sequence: TGTGCCAGCAGTTACTCAAGACAGGTCTACGAGCAGTACTTC.

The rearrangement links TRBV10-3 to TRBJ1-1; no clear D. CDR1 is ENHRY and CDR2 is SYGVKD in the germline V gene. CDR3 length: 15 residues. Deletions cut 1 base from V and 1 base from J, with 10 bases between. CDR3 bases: TGTGCCATCAGTGAGTTTGGACGGGAGAACACTGAAGCTTTCTTT. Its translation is CAISEFGRENTEAFF.

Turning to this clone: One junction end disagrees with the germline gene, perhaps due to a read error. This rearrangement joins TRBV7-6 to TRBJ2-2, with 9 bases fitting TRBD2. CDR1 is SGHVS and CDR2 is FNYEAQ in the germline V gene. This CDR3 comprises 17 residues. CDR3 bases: TGTGCCAGCAGCTTATTTACCCCTAGCGGGAACCCCGGGGAGCTGTTTTTT. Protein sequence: CASSLFTPSGNPGELFF.

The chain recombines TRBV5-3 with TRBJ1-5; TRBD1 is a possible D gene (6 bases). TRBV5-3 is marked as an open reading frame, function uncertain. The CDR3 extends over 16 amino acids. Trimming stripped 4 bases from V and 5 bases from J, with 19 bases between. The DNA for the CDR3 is TGTGCCAGAAGCCTCCGGGGGGGGCCAAGGGATCAGCCCCAGCATTTT. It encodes CARSLRGGPRDQPQHF.

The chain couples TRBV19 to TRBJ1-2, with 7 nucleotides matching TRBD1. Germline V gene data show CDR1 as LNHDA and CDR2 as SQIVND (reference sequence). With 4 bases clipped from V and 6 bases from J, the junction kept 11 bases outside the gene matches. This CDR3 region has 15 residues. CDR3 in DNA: TGTGCCAGTAGTACAACGCGACAGGGAGAGAATGGCTACACCTTC. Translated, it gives CASSTTRQGENGYTF.

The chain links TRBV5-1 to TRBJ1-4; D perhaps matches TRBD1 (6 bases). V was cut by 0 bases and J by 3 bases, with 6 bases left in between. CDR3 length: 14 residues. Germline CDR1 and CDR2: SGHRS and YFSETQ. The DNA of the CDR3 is TGCGCCAGCAGCTTGGGACAGGCTAATGAAAAACTGTTTTTT. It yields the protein CASSLGQANEKLFF.

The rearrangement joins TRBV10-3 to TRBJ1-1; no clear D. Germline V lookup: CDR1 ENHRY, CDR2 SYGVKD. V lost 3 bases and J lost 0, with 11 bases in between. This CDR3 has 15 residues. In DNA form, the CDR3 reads TGTGCCATCAGTGAATTACAAGGAGTGAACACTGAAGCTTTCTTT. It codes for CAISELQGVNTEAFF.

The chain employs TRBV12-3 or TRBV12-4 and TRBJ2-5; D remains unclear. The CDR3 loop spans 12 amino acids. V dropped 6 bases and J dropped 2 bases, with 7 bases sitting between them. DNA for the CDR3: TGTGCCAGCAGCCCCATGCAAGAGACCCAGTACTTC. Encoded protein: CASSPMQETQYF.

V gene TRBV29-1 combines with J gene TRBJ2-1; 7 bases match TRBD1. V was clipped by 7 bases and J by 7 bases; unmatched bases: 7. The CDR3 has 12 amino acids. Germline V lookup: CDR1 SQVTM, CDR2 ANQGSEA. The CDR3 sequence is CSDRQGGNEQFF. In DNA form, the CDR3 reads TGCAGCGATAGACAGGGTGGGAATGAGCAGTTCTTC.

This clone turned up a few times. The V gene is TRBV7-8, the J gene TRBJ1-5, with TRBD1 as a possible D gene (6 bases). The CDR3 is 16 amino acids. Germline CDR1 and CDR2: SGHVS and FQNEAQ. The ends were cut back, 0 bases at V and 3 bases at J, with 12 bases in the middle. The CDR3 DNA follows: TGTGCCAGCAGCTTAGCGCGTGGACAGCTCAATCAGCCCCAGCATTTT. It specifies CASSLARGQLNQPQHF. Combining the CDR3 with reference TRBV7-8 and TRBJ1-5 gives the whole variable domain GAGVSQSPRYKVAKRGQDVALRCDPISGHVSLFWYQQALGQGPEFLTYFQNEAQLDKSGLPSDRFFAERPEGSVSTLKIQRTQQEDSAVYLCASSLARGQLNQPQHFGDGTRLSIL.

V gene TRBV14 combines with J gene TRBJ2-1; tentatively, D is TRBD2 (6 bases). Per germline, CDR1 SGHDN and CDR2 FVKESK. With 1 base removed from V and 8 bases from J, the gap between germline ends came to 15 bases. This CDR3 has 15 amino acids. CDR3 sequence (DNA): TGTGCCAGCAGCCAAGGCCGGGGACTTGGGGATGAGCAGTTCTTC. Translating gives CASSQGRGLGDEQFF.

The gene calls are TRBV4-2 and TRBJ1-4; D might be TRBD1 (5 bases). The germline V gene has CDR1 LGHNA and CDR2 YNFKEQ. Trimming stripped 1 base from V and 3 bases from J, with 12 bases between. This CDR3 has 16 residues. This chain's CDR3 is CASSQAGVMANEKLFF. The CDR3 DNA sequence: TGTGCCAGCAGCCAAGCGGGGGTTATGGCTAATGAAAAACTGTTTTTT.

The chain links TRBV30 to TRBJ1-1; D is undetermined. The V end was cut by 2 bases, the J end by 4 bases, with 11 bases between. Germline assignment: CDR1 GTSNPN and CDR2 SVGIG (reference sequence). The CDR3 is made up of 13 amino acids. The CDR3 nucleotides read TGTGCCTGGAGTCAAGACGAGGCCACTGAAGCTTTCTTT. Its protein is CAWSQDEATEAFF.